A selection of T cell receptor beta chains follows, all from one sample in a study of spatial heterogeneity in lung cancer. TCRdb used MiXCR to reprocess the 5' RACE reads, holding one entry per CDR3 protein. The table lists about 7,700 distinct CDR3 sequences, roughly a sixth of them singletons. The sequencing used normal lung tissue next to the tumor, collected at surgery. These receptors were obtained from a male donor with early-stage non-small cell lung cancer. Each CDR3 is given with its conserved first and last residue. D genes are given only for firm matches. Clone size is shown for a subset of rows, as once, few, many or a class of expanded clone.

TRBJ2-7 . many TRBV7-9 CASSSTSRYYEQYF TGTGCCAGCAGCTCAACTAGTCGATACTACGAGCAGTACTTC
TRBJ2-1 TRBD2 . TRBV5-1 CASSLPSGGAYSNEQFF TGCGCCAGCAGCCTCCCTAGCGGGGGCGCTTATAGCAATGAGCAGTTCTTC
TRBJ2-4 . many TRBV29-1 CSVGVENIQYF TGCAGCGTTGGGGTCGAAAACATTCAGTACTTC
TRBJ1-2 TRBD1 many TRBV29-1 CSVRQGEGYGYTF TGCAGCGTTAGACAGGGGGAAGGCTATGGCTACACCTTC
TRBJ1-5 . medium-sized TRBV30 CAWSVEGTQPQHF TGTGCCTGGAGTGTAGAAGGGACTCAGCCCCAGCATTTT
TRBJ2-7 . . TRBV7-2 CASSLVAGSYYEQYF TGTGCCAGCAGCTTAGTTGCGGGGAGCTACTACGAGCAGTACTTC
TRBJ2-1 TRBD2 . TRBV3-1 CASSPRTSRDHNEQFF TGTGCCAGCAGCCCTCGGACTAGCAGGGATCACAATGAGCAGTTCTTC
TRBJ2-3 TRBD2 . TRBV5-1 CASSSSGTSTDTQYF TGCGCCAGCAGCTCTAGCGGAACTAGCACAGATACGCAGTATTTT
TRBJ2-6 . many TRBV7-3 CASSLTALSSGANVLTF TGTGCCAGCAGCTTAACTGCTTTAAGCTCTGGGGCCAACGTCCTGACTTTC
TRBJ2-1 TRBD2 few TRBV3-1 CASSQSWREAANEQFF TGTGCCAGCAGCCAAAGTTGGCGGGAGGCCGCGAATGAGCAGTTCTTC
TRBJ1-2 . . TRBV7-8 CASSQGSGHYGYTF TGTGCCAGCAGCCAGGGGAGCGGGCATTATGGCTACACCTTC
TRBJ1-5 . few TRBV28 CASASGLGQPQHF TGTGCCAGTGCCTCAGGTTTAGGTCAGCCCCAGCATTTT
TRBJ2-5 TRBD1 . TRBV7-2 CASSLAPARTGPQETQYF TGTGCCAGCAGCTTAGCCCCCGCCCGGACAGGGCCCCAAGAGACCCAGTACTTC
TRBJ2-4 TRBD2 few TRBV5-4 CASSLVAGGNIQYF TGTGCCAGCAGCTTGGTAGCGGGGGGAAACATTCAGTACTTC
TRBJ2-6 . . TRBV11-2 CASSLGNSGANVLTF TGTGCCAGCAGCCTTGGCAACTCTGGGGCCAACGTCCTGACTTTC
TRBJ1-4 . . TRBV5-5 CASSLRAGYNEKLFF TGTGCCAGCAGTCTAAGGGCAGGCTATAATGAAAAACTGTTTTTT
TRBJ2-3 . . TRBV3-1 CASSQHGPTDTQYF TGTGCCAGCAGCCAGCACGGTCCTACAGATACGCAGTATTTT
TRBJ2-2 . many TRBV2 CATSGDTGELFF TGTGCCACCAGTGGCGATACCGGGGAGCTGTTTTTT
TRBJ2-5 . many TRBV12-3/TRBV12-4 CASSLGLETQYF TGTGCCAGCAGTTTGGGGCTAGAGACCCAGTACTTC
TRBJ2-7 TRBD2 few TRBV20-1 CSARDMASGREYEQYF TGCAGTGCTAGAGATATGGCTAGCGGGAGAGAATACGAGCAGTACTTC
TRBJ2-3 . few TRBV4-1 CASSQDPGSTDTQYF TGCGCCAGCAGCCAAGACCCGGGATCCACAGATACGCAGTATTTT
TRBJ1-1 . . TRBV28 CASSPEAGGRNTEAFF TGTGCCAGCAGTCCCGAGGCAGGAGGAAGAAACACTGAAGCTTTCTTT
TRBJ1-1 TRBD1 . TRBV3-1 CASSPSPQGASTEAFF TGTGCCAGCAGCCCTTCCCCCCAGGGGGCCAGCACTGAAGCTTTCTTT
TRBJ1-2 . . TRBV7-2 CASSLAQGGVDYGYTF TGTGCCAGCAGCTTAGCCCAGGGAGGGGTCGACTATGGCTACACCTTC
TRBJ2-7 . many TRBV20-1 CSARVTGRGYEQYF TGCAGTGCTAGAGTCACGGGACGTGGCTACGAGCAGTACTTC
TRBJ1-4 TRBD1 many TRBV18 CASSLIPGTGVEKLFF TGTGCCAGCTCACTAATCCCCGGGACAGGGGTTGAAAAACTGTTTTTT
TRBJ1-2 . . TRBV28 CASSLFMLGDYTF TGTGCCAGCAGTCTTTTTATGCTCGGCGACTACACCTTC
TRBJ1-2 . few TRBV20-1 CSASGGANYGYTF TGCAGTGCTAGTGGAGGGGCTAACTATGGCTACACCTTC
TRBJ2-7 . many TRBV7-9 CASSPGGTSYEQYF TGTGCCAGCAGCCCCGGGGGTACAAGTTACGAGCAGTACTTC
TRBJ2-1 TRBD2 . TRBV7-3 CASSFSGGGSYNEQFF TGTGCCAGCAGCTTTAGCGGGGGCGGCTCCTACAATGAGCAGTTCTTC
TRBJ1-2 TRBD1 . TRBV20-1 CSATGQAFYGYTF TGCAGTGCTACCGGACAGGCCTTCTATGGCTACACCTTC
TRBJ2-1 . medium-sized TRBV24-1 CATSGAGAREQFF TGTGCCACCAGTGGGGCAGGGGCGCGGGAGCAGTTCTTC
TRBJ1-5 . . TRBV10-3 CAISQRESNQPQHF TGTGCCATCAGTCAACGCGAAAGTAATCAGCCCCAGCATTTT
TRBJ2-1 . few TRBV19 CASSWLLGNMQFF TGTGCCAGTAGTTGGCTGCTTGGGAATATGCAGTTCTTC
TRBJ1-5 . few TRBV7-8 CASSGGGTTNQPQHF TGTGCCAGCAGCGGTGGAGGTACCACCAATCAGCCCCAGCATTTT
TRBJ2-7 . few TRBV5-1 CASSLARDAYEQYF TGCGCCAGCAGCTTGGCGCGGGATGCCTACGAGCAGTACTTC
TRBJ1-5 . . TRBV19 CASSFTTGNQPQHF TGTGCCAGTAGTTTCACTACGGGCAATCAGCCCCAGCATTTT
TRBJ1-1 . few TRBV10-3 CAISERGGITEAFF TGTGCCATCAGTGAGAGGGGAGGTATCACTGAAGCTTTCTTT
TRBJ2-2 TRBD2 . TRBV6-1 CASGEEAGAVPGELFF TGTGCCAGCGGGGAAGAAGCGGGAGCAGTCCCCGGGGAGCTGTTTTTT
TRBJ2-1 TRBD2 few TRBV27 CASSFPASGGRARNEQFF TGTGCCAGCAGTTTCCCCGCCTCGGGCGGGAGGGCGAGGAATGAGCAGTTCTTC
TRBJ1-2 TRBD1 . TRBV12-3/TRBV12-4 CASSSDRVGYTF TGTGCCAGCAGTTCTGACAGGGTCGGCTACACCTTC
TRBJ2-1 TRBD1 many TRBV5-1 CASRQRDREYNEQFF TGCGCCAGCAGGCAGCGGGACAGGGAATACAATGAGCAGTTCTTC
TRBJ2-1 TRBD2 medium-sized TRBV6-2/TRBV6-3 CASSLLSGLAGVFNEQFF TGTGCCAGCAGTTTACTGTCGGGACTAGCGGGAGTATTCAATGAGCAGTTCTTC